The T cell receptor (beta chain) under discussion was sequenced for a study of tumor and adjacent non-tumor tissue in lung cancer. Comment on this clonotype: Its antigen is still unknown. Relative to the germline gene, one junction end is altered; a read error may explain this.

The template was RNA from unsorted bulk tissue. Study results and limitations: Normal lung showed higher cumulative top 100 clone frequency than tumor.

Germline assignment: CDR1 SGHRS and CDR2 YFSETQ. This CDR3 is built from 16 residues. TCRbeta libraries were built with three rounds of nested PCR, modified from ARM-PCR. TCRdb reprocessed the multiplex PCR reads with MiXCR, giving one entry per CDR3 protein. This table holds 120,000 or so distinct CDR3 sequences, 66% found once. Sequencing used lung tumor tissue. The genes are TRBV5-1 and TRBJ2-2; TRBD1 agrees at 7 bases. The clonotype originates from a man aged 25-45 years with non-small cell lung cancer. CDR3 region: CASSSKTGPNTRELFF. Written as DNA, the CDR3 is TGCGCCAGCAGCTCGAAGACAGGGCCGAACACCAGGGAGCTGTTTTTT.